Shown below are 10 T cell receptor beta chains from a single sample sequenced in a study of blood T cell repertoires in COVID-19. The method was immunoSEQ multiplex PCR; TCRdb's version includes in-frame clones alone and lacks a portion of them. The sample holds 110,000 to 150,000 clones, 84% seen once. The specimen was PBMCs or T cells enriched from blood (not recorded which). All receptors come from a woman aged 18-29 years who had been exposed to COVID-19.

This clone occurred a few times. The chain has TRBV11-3 and TRBJ2-1; possibly TRBD2 for D (6 bases). V was clipped by 4 bases and J by 12 bases, with 13 bases between them. Germline CDR1 SGHNT, CDR2 YENEEA. The length of the CDR3 is 12 residues. The CDR3 spells CASSSNSGRQFF. CDR3 DNA sequence: TGTGCCAGCAGCTCAAACTCCGGGAGGCAGTTCTTC.

The chain couples TRBV6-1 to TRBJ2-5; 11 nucleotides line up with TRBD2. The germline V gene has CDR1 MNHNS and CDR2 SASEGT. This CDR3 has 16 amino acids. Losses at the gene ends were 4 bases for V and 0 bases for J; bases not matched to a gene: 4. The chain's CDR3 is CASSGGLAGNQETQYF. For the CDR3, the DNA is TGTGCCAGCAGTGGAGGACTAGCGGGCAACCAAGAGACCCAGTACTTC.

This clone occurred a few times. The chain employs TRBV5-1 and TRBJ2-2; D might be TRBD2 (5 bases). This CDR3 is 14 amino acids long. Trimming stripped 4 bases from V and 0 bases from J, with 7 bases between. Germline CDR1 and CDR2: SGHRS and YFSETQ. This CDR3 is CASSPGTNTGELFF. CDR3 DNA: TGCGCCAGCAGCCCGGGAACGAACACCGGGGAGCTGTTTTTT.

The chain joins TRBV29-1 to TRBJ1-2; 9 bases align to TRBD1. The CDR3 has 14 residues. V shed 5 bases and J 4 bases; nucleotides not matched to a gene: 8. Germline V CDR1 and CDR2: SQVTM, ANQGSEA. The CDR3 loop is CSVFKGTGRYGYTF. CDR3 DNA: TGCAGCGTTTTTAAGGGGACAGGGCGCTATGGCTACACCTTC. Based on the CDR3 plus reference TRBV29-1 and TRBJ1-2, the full variable domain is SAVISQKPSRDICQRGTSLTIQCQVDSQVTMMFWYRQQPGQSLTLIATANQGSEATYESGFVIDKFPISRPNLTFSTLTVSNMSPEDSSIYLCSVFKGTGRYGYTFGSGTRLTVV.

This clone was counted a few times. For the CDR3, the DNA is TGTGCCAGCAGTGATTTACCCAGAGATACGCAGTATTTT. This codes for CASSDLPRDTQYF. The chain combines TRBV27 with TRBJ2-3; D uncertain. The V end lost 5 bases, the J end lost 5 bases, and 11 bases lay between the germline ends. The V gene's germline CDR1 is MNHEY and CDR2 SMNVEV (reference sequence). CDR3 length equals 13 residues.

The chain recombines TRBV3-1 (or the pseudogene TRBV3-2) with TRBJ2-1; maybe TRBD2 (6 bases). V lost 0 bases and J lost 7, with 16 bases in between. The CDR3 loop spans 16 amino acids. CDR1 and CDR2 (germline): LGHDT, YNNKEL (reference sequence). CDR3 residues: CASSQEWGLAANEQFF. The CDR3, as DNA: TGTGCCAGCAGCCAAGAATGGGGGTTAGCGGCAAATGAGCAGTTCTTC.

This chain uses TRBV5-1 with TRBJ1-1; D is ambiguous. Trimming cost V 0 bases and J 1 base, with 10 bases left between them. CDR1 and CDR2 (germline): SGHRS, YFSETQ. There are 15 residues in the CDR3. CDR3 sequence reads: CASSLAAAGNTEAFF. For the CDR3, the DNA is TGCGCCAGCAGCTTGGCCGCTGCAGGGAACACTGAAGCTTTCTTT.

This clone was counted a single time. This chain joins TRBV7-2 and TRBJ2-7; D uncertain. From germline, CDR1 is SGHTA and CDR2 FQGNSA. V gave up 1 base and J gave up 2 bases, with 9 bases separating them. This CDR3 comprises 14 residues. The CDR3 nucleotides are TGTGCCAGCAGCTTAGTTCCCTACCCCTACGAGCAGTACTTC. As protein: CASSLVPYPYEQYF.

This clone was observed at least ten times. In the same sample, other DNA sequences code for this CDR3. The chain uses TRBV19 and TRBJ2-2; TRBD1 matches 9 bases. V lost 3 bases to trimming and J lost 5 bases; unmatched junction nucleotides: 7. CDR1 is LNHDA and CDR2 is SQIVND in the germline V gene (reference sequence). This CDR3 has 16 amino acids. This CDR3 is CASSIVGTGRTGELFF. CDR3 DNA: TGTGCCAGTAGTATCGTGGGGACAGGGAGAACCGGGGAGCTGTTTTTT.

The rearrangement links TRBV27 to TRBJ1-6, with a tentative D call TRBD1 (6 bases). The CDR3 covers 15 residues. From germline, CDR1 is MNHEY and CDR2 SMNVEV (reference sequence). Trimming shortened V by 3 bases and J by 10 bases, and 16 bases separated the two germline ends. CDR3 protein: CASSFGRGRGSPLHF. CDR3 nucleotide sequence: TGTGCCAGCAGTTTCGGCAGGGGAAGAGGGTCACCCCTCCACTTT.